The 27 T cell receptor beta chains in this list originate from one sample, sequenced in a study of cytomegalovirus exposure and HLA in healthy donors. TCRdb's table, derived via immunoSEQ multiplex PCR, lists solely in-frame clones and lacks some. The repertoire holds fewer than 150,000 clones, with approximately 90% as singletons. The specimen was PBMCs. The receptors here all came from a man between 18 and 29 years old in good health and CMV-seropositive.

This clone was observed a single time. The chain joins TRBV10-3 to TRBJ2-2; weak D call: TRBD1 (6 bases). CDR1 is ENHRY and CDR2 is SYGVKD in the germline V gene. The V end was cut by 8 bases, the J end by 2 bases, with 15 bases between. The CDR3 runs to 15 residues. CDR3 residues: CAIQVRQANTGELFF. The DNA of the CDR3 is TGTGCCATCCAAGTCCGACAGGCAAACACCGGGGAGCTGTTTTTT.

V gene TRBV19 combines with J gene TRBJ1-3; D is undetermined. From germline, CDR1 is LNHDA and CDR2 SQIVND (reference sequence). V lost 4 bases and J lost 0, with 10 bases in between. The CDR3 extends over 15 amino acids. The CDR3 nucleotides read TGTGCCAGTAGTAGCAGGATTCGCTCTGGAAACACCATATATTTT. Amino acid sequence: CASSSRIRSGNTIYF. The complete variable domain, with remaining parts taken from reference TRBV19 and TRBJ1-3, reads DGGITQSPKYLFRKEGQNVTLSCEQNLNHDAMYWYRQDPGQGLRLIYYSQIVNDFQKGDIAEGYSVSREKKESFPLTVTSAQKNPTAFYLCASSSRIRSGNTIYFGEGSWLTVV.

This clone was seen only once. V usage is TRBV19 and J usage is TRBJ1-4, with D unclear. V was shortened by 8 bases and J by 4 bases, with 14 bases between the two germline ends. There are 14 residues in the CDR3. Germline V CDR1 and CDR2: LNHDA, SQIVND (reference sequence). The CDR3 loop reads CASHTGSYNEKLFF. In DNA, the CDR3 is TGTGCCAGTCATACGGGGTCCTATAATGAAAAACTGTTTTTT. Together with reference TRBV19 and TRBJ1-4, the CDR3 gives the full variable domain: DGGITQSPKYLFRKEGQNVTLSCEQNLNHDAMYWYRQDPGQGLRLIYYSQIVNDFQKGDIAEGYSVSREKKESFPLTVTSAQKNPTAFYLCASHTGSYNEKLFFGSGTQLSVL.

The rearrangement uses TRBV5-1 and TRBJ1-6, with TRBD1 as a possible D gene (5 bases). This CDR3 comprises 19 residues. The germline V and J ends were trimmed by 2 bases and 10 bases, with 28 bases remaining between them. Germline V gives CDR1 SGHRS, CDR2 YFSETQ. CDR3 amino acids: CASSFRPQAAGTTKSPLHF. CDR3 coding DNA: TGCGCCAGCAGCTTCCGACCCCAGGCGGCCGGGACTACAAAATCACCCCTCCACTTT.

The chain is built from TRBV5-1 and TRBJ2-2, with 10 nucleotides matching TRBD2. Trimming at V came to 6 bases and at J to 7 bases, leaving 15 bases not matched to a gene. There are 17 residues in the CDR3. CDR1 SGHRS and CDR2 YFSETQ come from the germline V gene. CDR3 in amino acids: CASTPQSAGGLGGELFF. CDR3 nucleotides: TGCGCCAGCACCCCCCAATCAGCGGGGGGGCTCGGCGGGGAGCTGTTTTTT.

This rearrangement joins TRBV14 to TRBJ2-5; D is possibly TRBD2 (5 bases). The CDR3 covers 12 residues. Germline-derived CDR1 and CDR2 are SGHDN and FVKESK. V was trimmed by 0 bases and J by 10 bases, leaving 9 bases between them. CDR3 protein: CASSQDRGGQYF. The DNA of the CDR3 is TGTGCCAGCAGCCAAGATCGGGGTGGCCAGTACTTC.

V usage is TRBV5-5 and J usage is TRBJ2-6; D might be TRBD1 (5 bases). Trimming shortened V by 6 bases and J by 0 bases, and 16 bases separated the two germline ends. There are 17 residues in the CDR3. Germline CDR1 reads SGHKS; CDR2 reads YYEKEE (reference sequence). In DNA form, the CDR3 reads TGTGCCAGCACCGTGACAGCCGTCAGCTCTGGGGCCAACGTCCTGACTTTC. Its translation: CASTVTAVSSGANVLTF.

The gene calls are TRBV7-8 and TRBJ1-5, with 7 bases lining up with TRBD1. Germline V CDR1 and CDR2: SGHVS, FQNEAQ. This CDR3 is built from 16 residues. The ends lost 4 bases at V and 1 base at J; junction bases unmatched: 7. CDR3 sequence: CASSSKQGLSNQPQHF. CDR3 nucleotides: TGTGCCAGCAGCTCCAAACAGGGGTTAAGCAATCAGCCCCAGCATTTT.

The rearrangement links TRBV2 to TRBJ2-3; TRBD1 matches 8 bases. Per germline, CDR1 SNHLY and CDR2 FYNNEI. V was clipped by 7 bases and J by 4 bases; unmatched bases: 10. This CDR3 is built from 15 residues. CDR3 sequence: CASINRGSLADTQYF. CDR3 in DNA: TGTGCCAGCATTAACAGGGGGTCCCTCGCAGATACGCAGTATTTT.

This clone occurred once. This chain uses TRBV6-5 with TRBJ1-5; D is undetermined. The CDR3 is 14 residues long. Trimming pared 5 bases from V and 3 bases from J, leaving 11 bases between. CDR1 is MNHEY, CDR2 SVGAGI, per germline. The CDR3 here is CASSATGNNQPQHF. The CDR3 DNA is TGTGCCAGCAGTGCCACGGGAAACAATCAGCCCCAGCATTTT.

The rearrangement uses TRBV2 and TRBJ1-3; D is uncertain. Trimming removed 6 bases from V and 3 bases from J, with 12 bases in between. Germline V gene data show CDR1 as SNHLY and CDR2 as FYNNEI. The length of the CDR3 is 14 residues. DNA of the CDR3: TGTGCCAGCAGCTCTAGGGAGGGTGGAAACACCATATATTTT. Translating gives CASSSREGGNTIYF.

The chain joins TRBV27 to TRBJ2-7; 14 bases agree with TRBD2. V trimming: 0 bases; J trimming: 3 bases; junction bases outside the gene matches: 13. The germline V gene has CDR1 MNHEY and CDR2 SMNVEV (reference sequence). CDR3 length equals 20 residues. Here the CDR3 reads CASSLSFPGLAGGYYYEQYF. DNA for the CDR3: TGTGCCAGCAGTTTATCATTCCCCGGACTAGCGGGGGGTTATTACTACGAGCAGTACTTC.

The rearrangement uses TRBV2 and TRBJ2-1; no firm D call. Germline V gives CDR1 SNHLY, CDR2 FYNNEI. The CDR3 has 17 amino acids. The V gene lost 2 bases and the J gene lost 0 bases, with 14 bases spanning the gap. CDR3 coding DNA: TGTGCCAGCAGTGAACTTCCCTCAACGAGCTCCTACAATGAGCAGTTCTTC. Its translation: CASSELPSTSSYNEQFF.

The chain joins TRBV10-3 to TRBJ2-1; 7 nucleotides line up with TRBD2. Germline V CDR1 and CDR2: ENHRY, SYGVKD. With V trimmed by 0 bases and J by 6 bases, 20 bases remained unmatched. The CDR3 spans 20 residues. CDR3 nucleotides: TGTGCCATCAGTGAGTCACTTCGGCTAGCGGCGAACTATATGGCCAATGAGCAGTTCTTC. Amino acid sequence: CAISESLRLAANYMANEQFF.

This clone was seen repeatedly, ten times or more. The chain recombines TRBV2 with TRBJ1-6; the D is unclear. Looked up from germline, CDR1 is SNHLY and CDR2 is FYNNEI. Trimming took 6 bases from V and 9 from J, leaving 9 bases between them. The CDR3 has 12 residues. The CDR3 DNA is TGTGCCAGCAGACTGACACGTTCACCCCTCCACTTT. Its protein is CASRLTRSPLHF.

J is TRBJ2-3 and V is TRBV5-4; 8 bases fit TRBD1. CDR3 size: 14 residues. The trim removed 4 bases at V and 5 bases at J, leaving 6 bases unmatched. CDR1 and CDR2 (germline): SGHNT, YYREEE (reference sequence). Written as DNA, the CDR3 is TGTGCCAGCAGCCCGCGGGACAGGAGAGATACGCAGTATTTT. As protein: CASSPRDRRDTQYF.

This chain uses TRBV4-3 with TRBJ2-5; the D gene is possibly TRBD2 (5 bases). There are 16 residues in the CDR3. V gave up 3 bases and J gave up 4 bases, with 18 bases separating them. Germline CDR1 and CDR2: LGHNA and YSLEER. CDR3 region: CASSHGLGVGVETQYF. The CDR3 DNA reads TGCGCCAGCAGCCATGGTCTCGGCGTCGGGGTAGAGACCCAGTACTTC.

The chain is built from TRBV10-3 and TRBJ2-5, with 9 bases matching TRBD1. Germline trimming cut 6 bases from V and 1 base from J; bases unmatched to any gene: 6. This CDR3 has 15 residues. Germline V gene sequence: CDR1 ENHRY, CDR2 SYGVKD. The CDR3 DNA reads as TGTGCCATCAGCTGGGACAGGGTAGGCCAAGAGACCCAGTACTTC. It yields the protein CAISWDRVGQETQYF.

The chain joins TRBV6-6 to TRBJ2-7; 10 positions agree with TRBD1. In germline, CDR1 is MNHNY, CDR2 SVGAGI (reference sequence). With V trimmed by 6 bases and J by 3 bases, 5 bases remained unmatched. This CDR3 has 14 residues. CDR3 amino acids: CASRSGTGVYEQYF. The CDR3 nucleotides read TGTGCCAGCAGATCCGGGACAGGGGTCTACGAGCAGTACTTC.

V gene TRBV7-8 combines with J gene TRBJ1-1; tentatively, D is TRBD1 (5 bases). CDR1 and CDR2 (germline): SGHVS, FQNEAQ. V was trimmed by 2 bases and J by 0 bases, leaving 13 bases between them. The CDR3 loop spans 16 amino acids. CDR3 sequence (DNA): TGTGCCAGCAGCTTACTCGGGGGACCTATGAACACTGAAGCTTTCTTT. It is translated as CASSLLGGPMNTEAFF.

The CDR3 coding sequence is TGTGCCAGCAGCCTAGCCCGGACCGGGGAGCTGTTTTTT. It encodes CASSLARTGELFF. V and J are TRBV6-6 and TRBJ2-2, with a tentative D call TRBD2 (5 bases). Germline CDR1 MNHNY, CDR2 SVGAGI (reference sequence). The V and J ends lost 6 bases and 5 bases respectively, with 10 bases between them. The CDR3 loop spans 13 amino acids.

The CDR3 loop is CASSLAGQGAGEQYF. The CDR3 nucleotides are TGCGCCAGCAGCTTGGCCGGACAGGGGGCGGGAGAGCAGTACTTC. J is TRBJ2-7 and V is TRBV5-1, with 11 nucleotides matching TRBD1. Looked up from germline, CDR1 is SGHRS and CDR2 is YFSETQ. The V and J ends lost 0 bases and 7 bases, in that order; junction bases with no gene match: 6. This CDR3 comprises 15 residues.

The chain couples TRBV25-1 to TRBJ2-4; D gene ambiguous. This CDR3 region has 12 residues. Deletions cut 6 bases from V and 4 bases from J, with 7 bases between. The germline gives CDR1 MGHDK, CDR2 SYGVNS. The CDR3 DNA sequence: TGTGCCAGCAGCAGTCTTAAAAACATTCAGTACTTC. Translated, it gives CASSSLKNIQYF.

This rearrangement joins TRBV6-1 to TRBJ1-2; 9 bases align to TRBD1. V was clipped by 6 bases and J by 4 bases; unmatched bases: 3. Germline-derived CDR1 and CDR2 are MNHNS and SASEGT. The CDR3 runs 13 residues. CDR3 residues: CASRQGASYGYTF. The CDR3 DNA reads TGTGCCAGCAGACAGGGGGCAAGCTATGGCTACACCTTC.

The genes are TRBV5-5 and TRBJ1-2; D is unclear. Germline CDR1 and CDR2: SGHKS and YYEKEE (reference sequence). This CDR3 comprises 12 residues. With 3 bases removed from V and 8 bases from J, the gap between germline ends came to 11 bases. CDR3 DNA sequence: TGTGCCAGCAGCTCGGGGTCTCGAGGCTACACCTTC. It codes for CASSSGSRGYTF. The variable domain in full, with the rest retrieved from reference TRBV5-5 and TRBJ1-2, is DAGVTQSPTHLIKTRGQQVTLRCSPISGHKSVSWYQQVLGQGPQFIFQYYEKEERGRGNFPDRFSARQFPNYSSELNVNALLLGDSALYLCASSSGSRGYTFGSGTRLTVV.

The V call is TRBV11-2, the J call TRBJ1-1, with D uncertain. Trimming cost V 5 bases and J 3 bases, with 13 bases left between them. The CDR3 totals 14 residues. CDR1 is SGHAT, CDR2 FQNNGV, per germline. In nucleotides, the CDR3 is TGTGCCAGCAGCACTCCGAATCGAGACACTGAAGCTTTCTTT. Its protein is CASSTPNRDTEAFF.

This chain connects TRBV27 to TRBJ2-7; 10 nucleotides align to TRBD1. Germline CDR1 MNHEY, CDR2 SMNVEV (reference sequence). This CDR3 is built from 16 residues. The J segment lost 7 bases and the V segment lost 2 bases, leaving 11 bases of the junction unmatched. The CDR3 loop is CASSLVLGQGPLEQYF. In DNA, the CDR3 is TGTGCCAGCAGTTTAGTGCTGGGACAGGGGCCCTTAGAGCAGTACTTC.